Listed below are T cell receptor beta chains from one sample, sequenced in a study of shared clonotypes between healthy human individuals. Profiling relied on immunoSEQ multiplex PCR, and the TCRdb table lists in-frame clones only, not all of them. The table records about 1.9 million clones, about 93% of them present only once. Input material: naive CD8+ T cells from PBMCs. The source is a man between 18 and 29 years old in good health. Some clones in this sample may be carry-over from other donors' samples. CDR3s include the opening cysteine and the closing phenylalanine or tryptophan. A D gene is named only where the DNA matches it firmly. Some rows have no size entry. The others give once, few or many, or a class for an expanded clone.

CDR3: CASSRPLAGSDTQYF; DNA: TGTGCCAGCAGTCGTCCGCTAGCGGGGTCAGATACGCAGTATTTT; D: TRBD2; V: TRBV27; size: NA; length: 15; J: TRBJ2-3
CDR3: CASSEWVAKNIQYF; DNA: TGTGCCAGCAGTGAGTGGGTAGCCAAAAACATTCAGTACTTC; D: NA; V: TRBV6-1; size: NA; length: 14; J: TRBJ2-4
CDR3: CASTLRTGRSYEQYF; DNA: TGCGCCAGCACTCTCCGGACAGGCCGCTCCTACGAGCAGTACTTC; D: TRBD1; V: TRBV5-1; size: NA; length: 15; J: TRBJ2-7
CDR3: CASGPGQISDEQYF; DNA: TGCGCCAGTGGACCCGGACAAATATCAGACGAGCAGTACTTC; D: NA; V: TRBV5-1; size: NA; length: 14; J: TRBJ2-7
CDR3: CASSSQPRGNEKLFF; DNA: TGTGCCAGCAGCTCCCAGCCCAGGGGTAATGAAAAACTGTTTTTT; D: NA; V: TRBV4-2; size: NA; length: 15; J: TRBJ1-4
CDR3: CASAGLADEQYF; DNA: TGTGCCAGCGCGGGACTAGCGGACGAGCAGTACTTC; D: TRBD2; V: TRBV7-9; size: NA; length: 12; J: TRBJ2-7
CDR3: CASAPPEGIGELFF; DNA: TGTGCTAGTGCCCCCCCGGAGGGGATCGGGGAGCTGTTTTTT; D: NA; V: TRBV12-5; size: once; length: 14; J: TRBJ2-2
CDR3: CASSLGGLSWSQETQYF; DNA: TGTGCCAGCAGTCTAGGGGGATTATCTTGGTCCCAAGAGACCCAGTACTTC; D: NA; V: TRBV7-9; size: NA; length: 17; J: TRBJ2-5
CDR3: CASSADRVGNTEAFF; DNA: TGTGCCAGTAGCGCCGACAGGGTGGGAAACACTGAAGCTTTCTTT; D: TRBD1; V: TRBV19; size: NA; length: 15; J: TRBJ1-1
CDR3: CASSFGTGVNNEQFF; DNA: TGTGCCAGCAGTTTTGGGACAGGGGTTAACAATGAGCAGTTCTTC; D: TRBD1; V: TRBV28; size: NA; length: 15; J: TRBJ2-1
CDR3: CASKTGTGDNEQFF; DNA: TGTGCCAGCAAGACCGGGACAGGGGACAATGAGCAGTTCTTC; D: TRBD1; V: TRBV9; size: NA; length: 14; J: TRBJ2-1
CDR3: CASSVGGLGTDTQYF; DNA: TGTGCCAGCAGCGTGGGGGGGCTCGGCACAGATACGCAGTATTTT; D: NA; V: TRBV9; size: NA; length: 15; J: TRBJ2-3
CDR3: CAIFWTGSGNGYTF; DNA: TGTGCCATCTTTTGGACAGGCTCCGGCAATGGCTACACCTTC; D: TRBD1; V: TRBV6-1; size: NA; length: 14; J: TRBJ1-2
CDR3: CASSYSTTAYEQYF; DNA: TGTGCCAGCAGTTACTCGACTACGGCCTACGAGCAGTACTTC; D: NA; V: TRBV6-6; size: NA; length: 14; J: TRBJ2-7
CDR3: CASSFWGSLGSYEQYF; DNA: TGTGCCAGCAGCTTTTGGGGTTCCCTCGGCTCCTACGAGCAGTACTTC; D: NA; V: TRBV7-2; size: NA; length: 16; J: TRBJ2-7
CDR3: CASSPRGHPNEKLFF; DNA: TGTGCCAGCAGTCCAAGGGGACACCCTAATGAAAAACTGTTTTTT; D: NA; V: TRBV27; size: NA; length: 15; J: TRBJ1-4
CDR3: CASSWTGSDYGYTF; DNA: TGTGCCAGCAGCTGGACAGGGAGTGACTATGGCTACACCTTC; D: TRBD1; V: TRBV5-4; size: NA; length: 14; J: TRBJ1-2
CDR3: CASSSYRDNIYEQYF; DNA: TGTGCCAGTAGTTCCTACAGGGATAACATCTACGAGCAGTACTTC; D: NA; V: TRBV19; size: NA; length: 15; J: TRBJ2-7
CDR3: CASSSQGANQPQHF; DNA: TGTGCCAGCAGCTCGCAGGGGGCTAATCAGCCCCAGCATTTT; D: TRBD1; V: TRBV7-9; size: once; length: 14; J: TRBJ1-5
CDR3: CASSLEYGGATQETQYF; DNA: TGTGCCAGCAGCTTAGAGTACGGGGGAGCGACCCAAGAGACCCAGTACTTC; D: NA; V: TRBV7-8; size: NA; length: 17; J: TRBJ2-5
CDR3: CASSLTRASGQPQHF; DNA: TGTGCCAGCAGTTTAACCCGGGCCTCTGGGCAGCCCCAGCATTTT; D: NA; V: TRBV27; size: NA; length: 15; J: TRBJ1-5
CDR3: CASSPRTIGELFF; DNA: TGCGCCAGCAGCCCGCGGACAATCGGGGAGCTGTTTTTT; D: NA; V: TRBV4-1; size: NA; length: 13; J: TRBJ2-2
CDR3: CATSRERYSGNTIYF; DNA: TGTGCCACCAGCAGAGAACGCTACTCTGGAAACACCATATATTTT; D: NA; V: TRBV15; size: NA; length: 15; J: TRBJ1-3
CDR3: CASTLGQGGHEQYF; DNA: TGTGCCAGCACTCTGGGACAGGGCGGCCACGAGCAGTACTTC; D: TRBD1; V: TRBV28; size: NA; length: 14; J: TRBJ2-7
CDR3: CASSHARMGSAFF; DNA: TGCGCCAGCAGCCACGCCCGGATGGGTTCGGCTTTCTTT; D: NA; V: TRBV4-1; size: NA; length: 13; J: TRBJ1-1
CDR3: CAIQGPNYGYTF; DNA: TGTGCCATACAGGGTCCTAACTATGGCTACACCTTC; D: NA; V: TRBV7-9; size: NA; length: 12; J: TRBJ1-2
CDR3: CASSAGLSYTF; DNA: TGTGCCAGCAGCGCCGGCCTAAGCTACACCTTC; D: NA; V: TRBV6-5; size: NA; length: 11; J: TRBJ1-2
CDR3: CASSRWVNTEAFF; DNA: TGTGCCAGCAGTAGGTGGGTAAACACTGAAGCTTTCTTT; D: NA; V: TRBV9; size: NA; length: 13; J: TRBJ1-1
CDR3: CASSLDSRATEAFF; DNA: TGTGCCAGCAGCCTGGACAGCCGAGCCACTGAAGCTTTCTTT; D: NA; V: TRBV7-6; size: NA; length: 14; J: TRBJ1-1
CDR3: CASSFSSGAGEQYF; DNA: TGTGCCAGCAGTTTCTCTAGCGGAGCGGGGGAGCAGTACTTC; D: TRBD2; V: TRBV27; size: NA; length: 14; J: TRBJ2-7
CDR3: CASSITREEQYF; DNA: TGTGCCAGTAGTATAACTCGCGAGGAGCAGTACTTC; D: NA; V: TRBV19; size: NA; length: 12; J: TRBJ2-7
CDR3: CASSAYRGPNEKLFF; DNA: TGTGCCAGCAGCGCCTACAGGGGACCTAATGAAAAACTGTTTTTT; D: TRBD1; V: TRBV9; size: NA; length: 15; J: TRBJ1-4
CDR3: CAISEIRLAEIYEQYF; DNA: TGTGCCATCAGTGAGATTCGGCTAGCAGAAATCTACGAGCAGTACTTC; D: NA; V: TRBV10-3; size: NA; length: 16; J: TRBJ2-7
CDR3: CASSAGGGTGAQSDSGNTIYF; DNA: TGTGCCAGCAGCGCAGGAGGGGGGACAGGGGCCCAGTCCGACTCTGGAAACACCATATATTTT; D: TRBD1; V: TRBV9; size: NA; length: 21; J: TRBJ1-3
CDR3: CASSDRGPVPGELFF; DNA: TGTGCCAGTAGCGACCGGGGCCCTGTACCCGGGGAGCTGTTTTTT; D: NA; V: TRBV19; size: NA; length: 15; J: TRBJ2-2
CDR3: CASSLSVLFGETQYF; DNA: TGTGCCAGCAGCTTAAGCGTGTTGTTCGGAGAGACCCAGTACTTC; D: NA; V: TRBV11-2; size: NA; length: 15; J: TRBJ2-5
CDR3: CASRDRVSTNEKLFF; DNA: TGTGCCAGCAGGGACAGGGTTTCAACTAATGAAAAACTGTTTTTT; D: TRBD1; V: TRBV28; size: NA; length: 15; J: TRBJ1-4
CDR3: CASILSDRVNHEQYF; DNA: TGTGCCAGCATACTATCGGACAGGGTTAACCACGAGCAGTACTTC; D: TRBD1; V: TRBV28; size: NA; length: 15; J: TRBJ2-7
CDR3: CASFNGGQTRTYEQYF; DNA: TGTGCCAGCTTCAATGGGGGGCAGACACGGACCTACGAGCAGTACTTC; D: NA; V: TRBV2; size: NA; length: 16; J: TRBJ2-7
CDR3: CASSYGGSGGAWQETQYF; DNA: TGTGCCAGCAGCTATGGCGGTAGCGGGGGGGCGTGGCAAGAGACCCAGTACTTC; D: TRBD2; V: TRBV5-6; size: NA; length: 18; J: TRBJ2-5
CDR3: CAAQGLAGREQYF; DNA: TGTGCCGCCCAAGGACTAGCGGGACGCGAGCAGTACTTC; D: TRBD2; V: TRBV28; size: NA; length: 13; J: TRBJ2-7
CDR3: CASSLILRVEQFF; DNA: TGTGCCAGCAGTTTAATACTACGAGTTGAGCAGTTCTTC; D: NA; V: TRBV28; size: NA; length: 13; J: TRBJ2-1
CDR3: CATSYGRSYTDTQYF; DNA: TGTGCCACCAGCTATGGACGGTCATACACAGATACGCAGTATTTT; D: NA; V: TRBV15; size: NA; length: 15; J: TRBJ2-3
CDR3: CASSESGTKGYTF; DNA: TGCGCCAGCAGTGAGTCGGGGACCAAAGGCTACACCTTC; D: NA; V: TRBV10-1; size: NA; length: 13; J: TRBJ1-2
CDR3: CASSVEADYGYTF; DNA: TGTGCCAGCAGCGTAGAGGCCGACTATGGCTACACCTTC; D: NA; V: TRBV9; size: NA; length: 13; J: TRBJ1-2
CDR3: CASSFGTASYEQYF; DNA: TGTGCCAGCAGCTTCGGGACAGCCTCCTACGAGCAGTACTTC; D: TRBD1; V: TRBV11-2; size: NA; length: 14; J: TRBJ2-7
CDR3: CASRGGGGQGNTEAFF; DNA: TGTGCCAGCAGAGGAGGGGGGGGACAGGGGAACACTGAAGCTTTCTTT; D: TRBD1; V: TRBV28; size: NA; length: 16; J: TRBJ1-1
CDR3: CATSDTPPISPIAGVYNEQFF; DNA: TGTGCCACCAGCGATACCCCCCCGATCTCCCCTATAGCGGGAGTCTACAATGAGCAGTTCTTC; D: TRBD2; V: TRBV27; size: NA; length: 21; J: TRBJ2-1
CDR3: CASSPQVRAENSNQPQHF; DNA: TGCGCCAGCAGCCCCCAGGTACGGGCTGAGAATAGCAATCAGCCCCAGCATTTT; D: NA; V: TRBV4-1; size: NA; length: 18; J: TRBJ1-5